Each of the 19 T cell receptor beta chains below was sequenced from the same sample in a study of cytomegalovirus exposure and HLA in healthy donors. Use of 60 Vbeta and 13 Jbeta primers characterized the PCR. Data came from immunoSEQ multiplex PCR; TCRdb stores just in-frame clones and leaves some out. The table includes 90,000 to 100,000 clones, roughly 71% detected once. Sequenced: PBMCs. The receptors originated from a woman aged 35 to 49 in good health and CMV-seronegative.

This clone was detected once. The rearrangement joins TRBV2 to TRBJ2-5; TRBD1 is a possible D gene (5 bases). This CDR3 region has 12 residues. Germline V lookup: CDR1 SNHLY, CDR2 FYNNEI. V was clipped by 8 bases and J by 3 bases, with 10 bases between them. Here the CDR3 DNA reads TGTGCCAGCGGTAACAGGAAAGAGACCCAGTACTTC. It specifies CASGNRKETQYF.

CDR3 region: CASSVGTGVNQPQHF. CDR3 DNA: TGCGCCAGCAGCGTGGGAACAGGGGTGAATCAGCCCCAGCATTTT. The chain links TRBV5-1 to TRBJ1-5; 7 positions match TRBD1. J gave up 4 bases and V 4 bases, and 8 bases lay outside the gene matches. Germline V lookup: CDR1 SGHRS, CDR2 YFSETQ. The CDR3 totals 15 residues.

The V and J genes are TRBV7-2 and TRBJ1-4, with D unclear. Trimming took off 0 bases at V and 6 bases at J, with 14 bases between the two ends. Germline CDR1 and CDR2: SGHTA and FQGNSA. The CDR3 spans 16 residues. This CDR3 reads CASSLAVGVGDEKLFF. In DNA, the CDR3 is TGTGCCAGCAGCTTAGCCGTCGGGGTAGGAGATGAAAAACTGTTTTTT.

There are a few counts of this clone. J is TRBJ1-1 and V is TRBV28; possible D gene TRBD1, 5 bases. Germline V gives CDR1 MDHEN, CDR2 SYDVKM. The CDR3 extends over 13 amino acids. The ends were cut back, 8 bases at V and 3 bases at J, with 13 bases in the middle. CDR3 nucleotides: TGTGCCAGCGCTCAGCGGGGCCACACTGAAGCTTTCTTT. Translation gives CASAQRGHTEAFF.

The V and J genes are TRBV19 and TRBJ1-1; 7 bases map to TRBD1. V lost 7 bases and J lost 5; bases outside the gene matches: 16. The CDR3 contains 16 residues. Germline lookup yields CDR1 LNHDA and CDR2 SQIVND (reference sequence). CDR3 protein: CASTRTGQALGTEAFF. In DNA form, the CDR3 reads TGTGCCAGTACGCGAACTGGACAGGCCTTGGGGACTGAAGCTTTCTTT.

In regard to this clone: The sample holds other DNA sequences that translate to the same CDR3. This chain joins TRBV7-3 and TRBJ2-5, with 10 bases fitting TRBD2. Germline V lookup: CDR1 SGHTA, CDR2 FQGTGA. V shed 5 bases and J 5 bases; nucleotides not matched to a gene: 8. The CDR3 has 15 residues. The CDR3 coding sequence is TGTGCCAGCAGCCTAAAGCGGGGGGGCCTGGAGACCCAGTACTTC. It encodes CASSLKRGGLETQYF. The full variable domain, rest sourced from reference TRBV7-3 and TRBJ2-5, is GAGVSQTPSNKVTEKGKYVELRCDPISGHTALYWYRQSLGQGPEFLIYFQGTGAADDSGLPNDRFFAVRPEGSVSTLKIQRTERGDSAVYLCASSLKRGGLETQYFGPGTRLLVL.

Here the CDR3 reads CASSAPFEQYF. In DNA, the CDR3 is TGTGCCAGCAGTGCCCCGTTTGAGCAGTACTTC. The chain employs TRBV6-4 and TRBJ2-7; D remains ambiguous. In germline, CDR1 is MRHNA, CDR2 SNTAGT. Trimming stripped 4 bases from V and 7 bases from J, with 8 bases between. This CDR3 is built from 11 residues.

The chain combines TRBV7-3 with TRBJ2-1; D is undetermined. V was shortened by 5 bases and J by 0 bases, with 11 bases between the two germline ends. The CDR3 runs 15 residues. Germline values: CDR1 SGHTA, CDR2 FQGTGA. The CDR3 loop is CASSRDLSSYNEQFF. CDR3 nucleotides: TGTGCCAGCAGCCGAGACTTGAGCTCCTACAATGAGCAGTTCTTC.

The chain uses TRBV5-1 and TRBJ2-2; D is unresolved. The CDR3 contains 15 residues. Germline CDR1 is SGHRS and CDR2 is YFSETQ. The V gene lost 0 bases and the J gene lost 3 bases, with 9 bases spanning the gap. Here the CDR3 reads CASSLAPTHTGELFF. CDR3 nucleotide sequence: TGCGCCAGCAGCTTGGCGCCCACACACACCGGGGAGCTGTTTTTT.

This chain joins TRBV7-9 and TRBJ1-1; tentative D call: TRBD1 (5 bases). This CDR3 has 14 residues. The V and J ends lost 3 bases and 4 bases respectively, with 12 bases between them. CDR1 is SEHNR and CDR2 is FQNEAQ in the germline V gene (reference sequence). CDR3 sequence reads: CASSFVRGITEAFF. CDR3 nucleotides: TGTGCCAGCAGCTTCGTTCGGGGGATCACTGAAGCTTTCTTT.

V and J are TRBV5-1 and TRBJ2-4; 12 positions match TRBD2. The length of the CDR3 is 17 residues. From germline, CDR1 is SGHRS and CDR2 YFSETQ. V lost 4 bases, J lost 10 bases, and 15 bases stayed unmatched. Written as DNA, the CDR3 is TGCGCCAGCAGCCCGACACACAGGACTAGCGGGGCGTATATTCAGTACTTC. As protein: CASSPTHRTSGAYIQYF. The entire variable domain, with the rest obtained from reference TRBV5-1 and TRBJ2-4, is as follows: KAGVTQTPRYLIKTRGQQVTLSCSPISGHRSVSWYQQTPGQGLQFLFEYFSETQRNKGNFPGRFSGRQFSNSRSEMNVSTLELGDSALYLCASSPTHRTSGAYIQYFGAGTRLSVL.

The CDR3 nucleotides read TGTGCCAGCAGTGAGGACAGGGGGGTGGAGACCCAGTACTTC. It encodes CASSEDRGVETQYF. This rearrangement joins TRBV2 to TRBJ2-5; 10 nucleotides agree with TRBD1. The V gene's germline CDR1 is SNHLY and CDR2 FYNNEI. The CDR3 extends over 14 amino acids. J was trimmed by 5 bases and V by 3 bases; bases with no gene match: 3.

This rearrangement joins TRBV19 to TRBJ1-4; D unclear. This CDR3 is built from 15 residues. Germline V lookup: CDR1 LNHDA, CDR2 SQIVND (reference sequence). V lost 3 bases to trimming and J lost 4 bases, with 12 bases between them. The CDR3 sequence: CASSIVGEINEKLFF. The CDR3 nucleotides read TGTGCCAGTAGTATCGTCGGGGAGATTAATGAAAAACTGTTTTTT.

The V and J genes are TRBV4-2 and TRBJ1-6; possible D gene TRBD1, 6 bases. CDR3 length: 16 residues. V lost 1 base and J lost 7, with 14 bases in between. The germline V gene has CDR1 LGHNA and CDR2 YNFKEQ. This chain's CDR3 is CASSQARGASNSPLHF. CDR3 nucleotides: TGTGCCAGCAGCCAAGCGCGGGGGGCGAGCAATTCACCCCTCCACTTT.

This clone was observed a few times. The chain is built from TRBV11-1 and TRBJ1-1; D might be TRBD1 (6 bases). Germline loops: CDR1 SGHAT, CDR2 FQDESV (reference sequence). CDR3 size: 16 residues. V gave up 3 bases and J gave up 0 bases, with 14 bases separating them. The CDR3 loop reads CASSFYRDSMNTEAFF. CDR3 DNA: TGTGCCAGCAGCTTCTACAGGGATAGCATGAACACTGAAGCTTTCTTT.

The CDR3 region has the DNA TGTGCCAGCAGTCCTTTGCGGGAAAACCCGAACTATGGCTACACCTTC. Amino acid sequence: CASSPLRENPNYGYTF. The chain joins TRBV27 to TRBJ1-2; D is ambiguous. Germline CDR1 MNHEY, CDR2 SMNVEV (reference sequence). Trimming pared 5 bases from V and 2 bases from J, leaving 18 bases between. The length of the CDR3 is 16 residues.

V and J are TRBV7-6 and TRBJ2-5, with D possibly being TRBD2 (6 bases). Germline V gives CDR1 SGHVS, CDR2 FNYEAQ. The CDR3 contains 11 residues. With 3 bases removed from V and 9 bases from J, the gap between germline ends came to 8 bases. The CDR3: CASSLRLAQYF. CDR3 sequence (DNA): TGTGCCAGCAGCTTGAGACTAGCCCAGTACTTC.

The rearrangement links TRBV4-2 to TRBJ1-1; 8 nucleotides align to TRBD1. V shed 4 bases, J shed 1 base, and the junction held 2 bases outside the gene matches. CDR1 and CDR2 from the germline V gene are LGHNA and YNFKEQ. There are 14 residues in the CDR3. This CDR3 is CASSLGQGNTEAFF. CDR3 coding DNA: TGTGCCAGCAGCCTTGGACAGGGGAACACTGAAGCTTTCTTT.

The chain combines TRBV27 with TRBJ2-5; tentatively, D is TRBD2 (7 bases). Trimming took off 6 bases at V and 4 bases at J, with 12 bases between the two ends. The CDR3 sequence is 13 residues long. Germline loops: CDR1 MNHEY, CDR2 SMNVEV (reference sequence). The CDR3 DNA sequence: TGTGCCAGCAGGCGGGGGCTTGGAGAGACCCAGTACTTC. Its translation: CASRRGLGETQYF.